Shown below are 21 T cell receptor beta chains from a single sample sequenced in a study of read filtering for tumor transcriptome and immune sequencing. The library was built from 400 ng RNA with molecular barcoded adaptors for alpha/delta and beta/gamma chains. Using its own MiXCR run on the reads, TCRdb lists one record per CDR3 protein. In the table there are fewer than 30,000 distinct CDR3 sequences, about 15% of which are singletons. The sequenced sample consisted of a population of CD138-negative cells sorted from bone marrow. All receptors come from a donor at least 40 years old with multiple myeloma.

The V and J genes are TRBV21-1 and TRBJ2-1; the table's D call TRBD1 went unverified against the DNA. TRBV21-1 is a pseudogene locus. The CDR3 covers 18 residues. In DNA, the CDR3 is TGTGCCAGCAGCAAAGATACTGAGGGGTACCCATCCTACAATGAGCAGTTCTTC. Encoded protein: CASSKDTEGYPSYNEQFF.

The table lists this clonotype with many counts. V usage is TRBV30 and J usage is TRBJ2-1; 7 nucleotides align to TRBD2. This CDR3 comprises 12 residues. The junction had 5 bases not matched to a gene; V was cut back by 5 bases and J by 7 bases. Per the germline V gene, CDR1 is GTSNPN and CDR2 is SVGIG (reference sequence). Here the CDR3 DNA reads TGTGCCTGGGGACTAGGATTGAATGAGCAGTTCTTC. Translating it yields CAWGLGLNEQFF.

V and J are TRBV7-3 and TRBJ1-3; unclear D gene. The CDR3 length is 16 residues. The germline V gene encodes CDR1 SGHTA and CDR2 FQGTGA. The V and J ends lost 1 base and 0 bases respectively, with 10 bases between them. In DNA form, the CDR3 reads TGTGCCAGCAGCTTAAGCCAGACAACCTCTGGAAACACCATATATTTT. Amino acid sequence: CASSLSQTTSGNTIYF.

At least ten counts were recorded for this clonotype. CDR3: CASSSTRTRVIHF. DNA of the CDR3: TGTGCCAGCAGTTCCACCCGGACCCGGGTTATCCACTTT. The chain uses TRBV27 and TRBJ1-6; unclear D gene. The CDR3 has 13 amino acids. Germline V gene data show CDR1 as MNHEY and CDR2 as SMNVEV (reference sequence). V lost 4 bases to trimming and J lost 17 bases, with 18 bases between them.

This clonotype came up many times. The chain couples TRBV27 to TRBJ2-6, with 8 bases aligning to TRBD1. The trim removed 10 bases at V and 0 bases at J, leaving 5 bases unmatched. Germline CDR1 reads MNHEY; CDR2 reads SMNVEV (reference sequence). The CDR3 is 15 amino acids. CDR3 residues: CATVDRGSGANVLTF. CDR3 DNA: TGTGCCACAGTCGACAGGGGCTCTGGGGCCAACGTCCTGACTTTC.

In this sample, this clonotype turned up many times. The rearrangement uses TRBV30 and TRBJ1-1; D ambiguous. Germline CDR1 reads GTSNPN; CDR2 reads SVGIG (reference sequence). The V and J ends lost 4 bases and 4 bases respectively, with 10 bases between them. The CDR3 contains 12 residues. CDR3 nucleotides: TGTGCCTGGACCCCCCAGGTCACTGAAGCTTTCTTT. Translated, it gives CAWTPQVTEAFF.

In this sample, this clonotype turned up many times. Written as DNA, the CDR3 is TGTGCCAGTAGTTCTCTGATCGGCTCCCAAAATCAGCCCCAGCATTTT. This translates into CASSSLIGSQNQPQHF. The gene calls are TRBV19 and TRBJ1-5; unclear D gene. The germline gives CDR1 LNHDA, CDR2 SQIVND (reference sequence). This CDR3 spans 16 amino acids. V lost 5 bases, J lost 4 bases, and 18 bases lay in between.

The chain joins TRBV20-1 to TRBJ2-5; TRBD2 matches 13 bases. The germline gives CDR1 DFQATT, CDR2 SNEGSKA (reference sequence). The J segment lost 2 bases and the V segment lost 6 bases, leaving 15 bases of the junction unmatched. The CDR3 is 18 amino acids. The CDR3 is CSAPTPGLAGRMQETQYF. The CDR3 DNA is TGCAGTGCCCCGACCCCGGGACTAGCGGGACGGATGCAAGAGACCCAGTACTTC.

This clonotype was seen many times. The chain links TRBV20-1 to TRBJ1-1; 9 nucleotides line up with TRBD1. This CDR3 contains 16 residues. CDR1 DFQATT and CDR2 SNEGSKA come from the germline V gene (reference sequence). Trimming cost V 6 bases and J 0 bases; bases outside gene matches: 11. CDR3 in amino acids: CSARQTGQGMNTEAFF. In DNA form, the CDR3 reads TGCAGTGCCAGACAAACGGGACAGGGTATGAACACTGAAGCTTTCTTT.

Ten or more counts support this clonotype. The chain combines TRBV29-1 with TRBJ2-7; possibly TRBD1 or TRBD2 for D (5 bases each). The CDR3 has 14 residues. V was shortened by 7 bases and J by 0 bases, with 16 bases between the two germline ends. Germline CDR1 and CDR2: SQVTM and ANQGSEA. The CDR3: CSASPGRNSYEQYF. CDR3 coding DNA: TGCAGCGCCAGTCCGGGACGTAACTCCTACGAGCAGTACTTC.

V is TRBV18 and J is TRBJ1-5; the match to TRBD1 covers 10 bases. The germline CDR1 and CDR2 sequences are KGHSH and LQKENI. The CDR3 extends over 17 amino acids. V lost 6 bases, J lost 0 bases, and 8 bases stayed unmatched. CDR3 bases: TGTGCCAGCTCGCGGGACAGGGGAGGGTATAGCAATCAGCCCCAGCATTTT. This encodes CASSRDRGGYSNQPQHF. Full variable domain (remainder filled in from reference TRBV18 and TRBJ1-5): NAGVMQNPRHLVRRRGQEARLRCSPMKGHSHVYWYRQLPEEGLKFMVYLQKENIIDESGMPKERFSAEFPKEGPSILRIQQVVRGDSAAYFCASSRDRGGYSNQPQHFGDGTRLSIL.

Ten or more counts support this clonotype. This chain links TRBV28 with TRBJ1-5, with D uncertain. The CDR3 contains 17 residues. With 7 bases removed from V and 0 bases from J, the gap between germline ends came to 19 bases. CDR1 and CDR2 (germline): MDHEN, SYDVKM. The CDR3 sequence is CASTMILVQNSNQPQHF. CDR3 nucleotides: TGTGCCAGCACCATGATCTTGGTCCAAAATAGCAATCAGCCCCAGCATTTT. The full variable domain, in which reference TRBV28 and TRBJ1-5 provide the parts outside the CDR3, is DVKVTQSSRYLVKRTGEKVFLECVQDMDHENMFWYRQDPGLGLRLIYFSYDVKMKEKGDIPEGYSVSREKKERFSLILESASTNQTSMYLCASTMILVQNSNQPQHFGDGTRLSIL.

This clonotype was counted many times. This chain links TRBV7-9 with TRBJ2-1, with 10 nucleotides matching TRBD2. Germline V gives CDR1 SEHNR, CDR2 FQNEAQ (reference sequence). The junction had 4 bases not matched to a gene; V was cut back by 0 bases and J by 8 bases. CDR3 length: 15 amino acids. The CDR3 DNA is TGTGCCAGCAGCTTAGCGGTAGCGGGAGGCGATGAGCAGTTCTTC. Translating it yields CASSLAVAGGDEQFF.

This clonotype has a count of ten or more. Written as DNA, the CDR3 is TGTGCCAGCAGCTTATGGTCCCGGAGAGAGGATACGCAGTATTTT. It yields the protein CASSLWSRREDTQYF. This chain links TRBV5-8 with TRBJ2-3; D not certain. Deletions cut 2 bases from V and 6 bases from J, with 16 bases between. This CDR3 is built from 15 residues. CDR1 and CDR2 from the germline V gene are SGHTS and YDEGEE.

To note about this clonotype: Given a far larger clone just one base away, this is likely a sequencing read error. The chain joins TRBV19 to TRBJ2-7, with D maybe TRBD2 (6 bases). Trimming removed 9 bases from V and 6 bases from J, with 15 bases in between. Germline V gene sequence: CDR1 LNHDA, CDR2 SQIVND (reference sequence). The CDR3 consists of 12 residues. In DNA, the CDR3 is TGTGCCAGCACCGGGACTGTAGGCGAGCAGTACTTC. Translating it yields CASTGTVGEQYF.

Ten or more counts support this clonotype. The chain joins TRBV27 to TRBJ2-5; D call uncertain. This CDR3 contains 12 residues. The V and J ends lost 6 bases and 4 bases respectively, with 9 bases between them. The germline gives CDR1 MNHEY, CDR2 SMNVEV (reference sequence). The CDR3 region is CASRGLPETQYF. The CDR3 bases are TGTGCCAGCAGAGGGTTGCCAGAGACCCAGTACTTC.

The chain joins TRBV25-1 to TRBJ2-5, with 15 positions matching TRBD2. This CDR3 spans 18 amino acids. The V gene end was trimmed by 6 bases and the J gene end by 7 bases; junction bases not matched to a gene: 15. Germline CDR1 is MGHDK and CDR2 is SYGVNS. This chain's CDR3 is CASRAETGLAGGGGTQYF. The CDR3, as DNA: TGTGCCAGCAGGGCCGAGACCGGACTAGCGGGGGGGGGGGGGACCCAGTACTTC.

This clonotype has ten or more counts. The V and J genes are TRBV12-3 or TRBV12-4 and TRBJ2-1; D is unresolved. The CDR3 spans 14 residues. V lost 6 bases and J lost 5, with 14 bases in between. The CDR3 here is CASRIARSNNEQFF. The DNA for the CDR3 is TGTGCCAGCAGAATAGCCCGATCAAACAATGAGCAGTTCTTC.

V gene TRBV30 combines with J gene TRBJ2-5; 10 bases fit TRBD2. V shed 3 bases and J 5 bases; nucleotides not matched to a gene: 6. The CDR3 spans 14 residues. Germline V gives CDR1 GTSNPN, CDR2 SVGIG (reference sequence). The CDR3 DNA is TGTGCCTGGAGGAGAGCGGGAGGGTCGGAGACCCAGTACTTC. Encoded protein: CAWRRAGGSETQYF. Filled out from reference TRBV30 and TRBJ2-5, the complete variable domain reads SQTIHQWPATLVQPVGSPLSLECTVEGTSNPNLYWYRQAAGRGLQLLFYSVGIGQISSEVPQNLSASRPQDRQFILSSKKLLLSDSGFYLCAWRRAGGSETQYFGPGTRLLVL.

This clonotype occurred many times. V usage is TRBV5-1 and J usage is TRBJ2-5; 13 nucleotides line up with TRBD2. The J segment lost 5 bases and the V segment lost 4 bases, leaving 20 bases of the junction unmatched. The CDR3 loop spans 20 amino acids. Germline V gene sequence: CDR1 SGHRS, CDR2 YFSETQ. CDR3 sequence reads: CASSLRPRTSGSHQRETQYF. For the CDR3, the DNA is TGCGCCAGCAGCCTGAGGCCTCGGACTAGCGGGAGCCATCAGAGGGAGACCCAGTACTTC.

This clonotype came up a few times. The chain combines TRBV7-9 with TRBJ2-3; no firm D call. Trimming shortened V by 1 base and J by 5 bases, and 7 bases separated the two germline ends. CDR3 size: 13 residues. The germline gives CDR1 SEHNR, CDR2 FQNEAQ (reference sequence). CDR3 DNA: TGTGCCAGCAGCTTAGTGTATCGAGATACGCAGTATTTT. Amino acids: CASSLVYRDTQYF.